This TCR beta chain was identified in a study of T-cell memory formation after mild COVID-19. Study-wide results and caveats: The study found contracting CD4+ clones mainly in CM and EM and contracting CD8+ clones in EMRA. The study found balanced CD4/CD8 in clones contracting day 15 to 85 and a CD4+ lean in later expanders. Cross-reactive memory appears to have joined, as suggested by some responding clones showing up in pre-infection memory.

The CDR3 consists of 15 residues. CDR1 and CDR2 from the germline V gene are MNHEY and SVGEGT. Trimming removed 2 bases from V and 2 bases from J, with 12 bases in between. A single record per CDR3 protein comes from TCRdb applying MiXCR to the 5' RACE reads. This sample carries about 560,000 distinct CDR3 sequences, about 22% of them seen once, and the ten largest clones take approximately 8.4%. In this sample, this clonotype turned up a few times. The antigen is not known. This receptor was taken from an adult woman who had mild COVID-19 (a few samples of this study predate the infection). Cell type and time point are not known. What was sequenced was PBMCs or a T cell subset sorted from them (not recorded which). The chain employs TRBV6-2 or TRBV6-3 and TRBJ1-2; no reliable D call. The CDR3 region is CASSYVGVINYGYTF. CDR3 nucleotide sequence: TGTGCCAGCAGTTACGTCGGGGTGATAAACTATGGCTACACCTTC.